Listed below are T cell receptor beta chains from one sample, sequenced in a study of blood T cell repertoires in COVID-19. The method was immunoSEQ multiplex PCR; TCRdb's version includes in-frame clones alone and lacks a portion of them. The table includes around 370,000 clones, roughly 86% detected once. The sample taken for sequencing was peripheral blood. Receptor source: an older woman with COVID-19, enrolled during active disease. The CDR3 runs from the conserved cysteine through the conserved F or W. D genes are given only for firm matches. Expanded clones get a size class; other rows say once, few or many, or leave the size out.

v_call	d_call	cdr3_length	clone_size	j_call	cdr3_aa	cdr3_nt
TRBV14	.	15	.	TRBJ2-2	CASSQVTGYTGELFF	TGTGCCAGCAGCCAAGTAACGGGATATACCGGGGAGCTGTTTTTT
TRBV27	.	12	.	TRBJ2-1	CASSIQGYEQFF	TGTGCCAGCAGCATACAGGGCTATGAGCAGTTCTTC
TRBV6-2/TRBV6-3	TRBD2	15	.	TRBJ2-4	CASSHGGAPKNIQYF	TGTGCCAGCAGCCACGGGGGGGCCCCCAAAAACATTCAGTACTTC
TRBV19	TRBD1	17	once	TRBJ1-2	CASSKSRGTGAAYGYTF	TGTGCCAGTAGTAAGTCCCGCGGGACAGGGGCCGCTTATGGCTACACCTTC
TRBV27	TRBD1	15	few	TRBJ1-5	CASSLIRDSHQPQHF	TGTGCCAGCAGTTTAATTAGGGACAGCCATCAGCCCCAGCATTTT
TRBV11-2	.	14	.	TRBJ1-5	CASSFAREGQPQHF	TGTGCCAGCAGCTTCGCCAGGGAGGGGCAGCCCCAGCATTTT
TRBV2	.	12	once	TRBJ1-2	CASREGSYGYTF	TGTGCCAGCAGAGAAGGGAGCTATGGCTACACCTTC
TRBV3-1/TRBV3-2	TRBD1	12	.	TRBJ2-7	CASSWDSGEQYF	TGTGCCAGCAGCTGGGACAGTGGCGAGCAGTACTTC
TRBV7-3	.	15	once	TRBJ2-2	CASSLTNSITGELFF	TGTGCCAGCAGCTTAACAAACAGTATAACCGGGGAGCTGTTTTTT
TRBV28	TRBD1	15	few	TRBJ2-6	CASRGQSTGANVLTF	TGTGCCAGCAGGGGACAGTCGACGGGGGCCAACGTCCTGACTTTC
TRBV10-2	.	12	.	TRBJ1-3	CASSEGGGAIYF	TGCGCCAGCAGTGAGGGTGGGGGCGCCATATATTTT
TRBV4-3	TRBD1	16	.	TRBJ2-7	CASSRETGTGGHEQYF	TGCGCCAGCAGCCGGGAAACCGGGACAGGGGGCCACGAGCAGTACTTC
TRBV18	.	13	once	TRBJ1-2	CASSYGANYGYTF	TGTGCCAGCTCTTACGGGGCTAACTATGGCTACACCTTC
TRBV9	.	16	.	TRBJ1-3	CASSVSGSPSGNTIYF	TGTGCCAGCAGCGTATCGGGTAGCCCCTCTGGAAACACCATATATTTT
TRBV5-1	.	15	.	TRBJ1-1	CASSPLTVANTEAFF	TGCGCCAGCAGCCCCCTGACAGTAGCGAACACTGAAGCTTTCTTT
TRBV30	.	14	.	TRBJ2-7	CAWSLAVTSYEQYF	TGTGCCTGGAGTTTGGCAGTAACGTCCTACGAGCAGTACTTC
TRBV18	.	14	.	TRBJ2-3	CASSPPNRADTQYF	TGTGCCAGCTCACCACCGAACAGGGCAGATACGCAGTATTTT
TRBV27	TRBD1	11	.	TRBJ2-1	CASTQGAEQFF	TGTGCCAGCACCCAGGGGGCTGAGCAGTTCTTC